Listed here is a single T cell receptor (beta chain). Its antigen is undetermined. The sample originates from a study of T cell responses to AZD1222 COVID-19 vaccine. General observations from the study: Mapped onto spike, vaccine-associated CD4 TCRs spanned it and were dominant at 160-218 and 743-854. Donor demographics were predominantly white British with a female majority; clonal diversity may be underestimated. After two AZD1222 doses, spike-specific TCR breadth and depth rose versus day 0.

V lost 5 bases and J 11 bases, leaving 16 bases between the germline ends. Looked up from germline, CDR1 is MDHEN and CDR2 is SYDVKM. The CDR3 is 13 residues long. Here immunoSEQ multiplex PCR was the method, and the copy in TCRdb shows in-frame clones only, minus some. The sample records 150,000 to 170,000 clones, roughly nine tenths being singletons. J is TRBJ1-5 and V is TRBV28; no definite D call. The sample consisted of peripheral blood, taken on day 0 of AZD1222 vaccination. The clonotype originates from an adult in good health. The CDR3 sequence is CASSPLPGGSQHF. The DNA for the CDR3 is TGTGCCAGCAGTCCCCTCCCAGGAGGGTCCCAGCATTTT.